This T cell receptor (beta chain) emerged from a study of T cell changes during pregnancy in multiple sclerosis. Data came from immunoSEQ multiplex PCR; TCRdb stores just in-frame clones and leaves some out. The table includes around 110,000 clones, about 90% detected once. Germline V gives CDR1 MNHEY, CDR2 SMNVEV (reference sequence). The CDR3 extends over 19 amino acids. V was pared by 6 bases and J by 6 bases, with 27 bases between. The sequenced sample was peripheral blood, obtained before pregnancy. This TCR came from a female donor with multiple sclerosis, enrolled in a pregnancy study. The rearrangement links TRBV27 to TRBJ1-6; no firm D call. The CDR3 DNA reads TGTGCCAGCAGCCCAGTCTGGTTCGTCGGGGATGGAGCTAATTCACCCCTCCACTTT. It translates to CASSPVWFVGDGANSPLHF.